This T cell receptor beta chain was identified in a study of OX40 agonist ivuxolimab in advanced cancers. Overall study context: The study treated patients with ivuxolimab, an agonistic anti-OX40 (CD134) antibody.

Sequencing used immunoSEQ multiplex PCR; TCRdb keeps in-frame clones, though not all of them. The repertoire holds some 25,000 clones, with around 73% as singletons. Study conclusions and caveats: Both CD4+ and CD8+ T cell populations in blood had undergone clonal expansion by week 6 at 0.1 to 3.0 mg/kg. Antigens targeted by the expanded peripheral T cells were not determined.

With regard to this clone: The antigen is undetermined.

Germline CDR1 is MDHEN and CDR2 is SYDVKM. V dropped 6 bases and J dropped 4 bases, with 10 bases sitting between them. The CDR3 contains 12 residues. This sequence originates from an adult with an advanced solid tumor such as melanoma, head and neck, liver or kidney cancer. The input for sequencing was CD4+ or CD8+ T cells sorted from blood, taken in a trial of the OX40 agonist ivuxolimab. The V and J genes are TRBV28 and TRBJ2-7; perhaps TRBD1 as D (6 bases). As DNA, the CDR3 is TGTGCCAGCAGAATGACAGGTTACGAGCAGTACTTC. It specifies CASRMTGYEQYF.